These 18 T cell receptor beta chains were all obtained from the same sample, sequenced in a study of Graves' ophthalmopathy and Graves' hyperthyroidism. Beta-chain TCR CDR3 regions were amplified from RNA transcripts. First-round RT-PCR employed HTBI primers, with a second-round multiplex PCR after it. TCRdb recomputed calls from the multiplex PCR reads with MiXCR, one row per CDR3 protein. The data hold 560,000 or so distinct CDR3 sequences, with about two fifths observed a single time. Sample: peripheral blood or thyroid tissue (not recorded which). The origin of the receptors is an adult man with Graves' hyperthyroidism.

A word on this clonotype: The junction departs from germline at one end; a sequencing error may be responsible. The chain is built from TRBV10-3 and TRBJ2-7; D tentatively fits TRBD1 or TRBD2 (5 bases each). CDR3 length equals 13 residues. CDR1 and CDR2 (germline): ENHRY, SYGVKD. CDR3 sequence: CASSEGQAYDQYF. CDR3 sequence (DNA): TGTGCCAGCAGTGAGGGGCAGGCCTACGACCAGTACTTC.

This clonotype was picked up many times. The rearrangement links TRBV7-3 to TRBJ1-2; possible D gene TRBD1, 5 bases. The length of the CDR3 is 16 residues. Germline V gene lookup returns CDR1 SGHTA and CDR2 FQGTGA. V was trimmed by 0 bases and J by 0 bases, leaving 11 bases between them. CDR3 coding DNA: TGTGCCAGCAGCTTAACGGGGGATACATCTAACTATGGCTACACCTTC. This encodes CASSLTGDTSNYGYTF.

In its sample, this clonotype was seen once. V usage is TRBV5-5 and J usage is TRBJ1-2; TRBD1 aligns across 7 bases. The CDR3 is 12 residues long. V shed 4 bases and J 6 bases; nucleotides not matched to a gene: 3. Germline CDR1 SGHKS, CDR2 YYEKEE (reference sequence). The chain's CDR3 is CASSEGQHGYTF. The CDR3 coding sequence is TGTGCCAGCAGCGAGGGACAGCATGGCTACACCTTC.

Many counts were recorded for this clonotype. Here the CDR3 reads CATSREGGLGNTIYF. In DNA form, the CDR3 reads TGTGCCACCAGCAGAGAAGGGGGGCTTGGAAACACCATATATTTT. The genes are TRBV15 and TRBJ1-3; perhaps TRBD1 as D (6 bases). CDR3 length: 15 residues. The germline V gene encodes CDR1 LNHNV and CDR2 YYDKDF (reference sequence). Trimming removed 0 bases from V and 3 bases from J, with 9 bases in between. Looking up the rest from reference TRBV15 and TRBJ1-3 gives the full variable domain: DAMVIQNPRYQVTQFGKPVTLSCSQTLNHNVMYWYQQKSSQAPKLLFHYYDKDFNNEADTPDNFQSRRPNTSFCFLDIRSPGLGDTAMYLCATSREGGLGNTIYFGEGSWLTVV.

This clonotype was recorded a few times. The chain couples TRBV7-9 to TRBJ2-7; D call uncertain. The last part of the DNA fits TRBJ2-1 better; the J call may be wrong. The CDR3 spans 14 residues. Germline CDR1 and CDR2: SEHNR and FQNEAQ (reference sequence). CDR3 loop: CASSLAVGSNEQFF. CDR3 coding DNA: TGTGCCAGCAGCTTAGCGGTCGGCTCCAATGAGCAGTTCTTC.

Written as DNA, the CDR3 is TGCAGCGTTGAAGAACACGGTAGTAGCACAGATACGCAGTATTTT. Amino acids: CSVEEHGSSTDTQYF. The chain recombines TRBV29-1 with TRBJ2-3, with D unclear. Trimming shortened V by 0 bases and J by 0 bases, and 10 bases separated the two germline ends. The CDR3 has 15 amino acids. The germline CDR1 and CDR2 sequences are SQVTM and ANQGSEA.

The CDR3 DNA sequence: TGCAGTGCTACAAGCGGGAGTGGGTACGAGCAGTACTTC. This translates into CSATSGSGYEQYF. The chain has TRBV20-1 and TRBJ2-7; 8 bases fit TRBD2. This CDR3 has 13 amino acids. V dropped 4 bases and J dropped 4; count of bases not matched to a gene: 6. The germline V gene encodes CDR1 DFQATT and CDR2 SNEGSKA (reference sequence).

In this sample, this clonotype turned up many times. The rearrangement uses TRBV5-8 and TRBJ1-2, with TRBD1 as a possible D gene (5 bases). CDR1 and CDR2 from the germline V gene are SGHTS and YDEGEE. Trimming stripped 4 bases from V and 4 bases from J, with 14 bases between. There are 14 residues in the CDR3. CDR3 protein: CASSLPTVAYGYTF. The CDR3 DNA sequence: TGTGCCAGCAGCCTCCCGACAGTTGCCTATGGCTACACCTTC.

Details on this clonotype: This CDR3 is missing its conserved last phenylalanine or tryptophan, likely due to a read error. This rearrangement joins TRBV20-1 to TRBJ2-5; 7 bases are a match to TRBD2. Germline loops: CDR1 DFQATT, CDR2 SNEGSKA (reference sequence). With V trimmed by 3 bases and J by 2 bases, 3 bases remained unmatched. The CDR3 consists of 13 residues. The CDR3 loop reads CSASGRRQETQYL. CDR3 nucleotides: TGCAGTGCTAGCGGGAGGAGGCAAGAGACCCAGTACCTC.

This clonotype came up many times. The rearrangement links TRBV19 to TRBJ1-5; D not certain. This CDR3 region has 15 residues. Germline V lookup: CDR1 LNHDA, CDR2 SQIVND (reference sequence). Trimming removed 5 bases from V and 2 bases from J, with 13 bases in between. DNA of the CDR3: TGTGCCAGTAGTGGCAGTTCCCTGGGCAATCAGCCCCAGCATTTT. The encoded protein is CASSGSSLGNQPQHF.

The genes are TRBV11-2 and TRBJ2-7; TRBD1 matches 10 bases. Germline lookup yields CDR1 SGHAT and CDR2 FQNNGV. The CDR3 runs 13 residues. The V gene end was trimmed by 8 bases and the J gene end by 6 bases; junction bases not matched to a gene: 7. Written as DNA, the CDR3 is TGTGCCAGCTGCCACGGGACAGGGGCCGAGCAGTACTTC. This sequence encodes CASCHGTGAEQYF.

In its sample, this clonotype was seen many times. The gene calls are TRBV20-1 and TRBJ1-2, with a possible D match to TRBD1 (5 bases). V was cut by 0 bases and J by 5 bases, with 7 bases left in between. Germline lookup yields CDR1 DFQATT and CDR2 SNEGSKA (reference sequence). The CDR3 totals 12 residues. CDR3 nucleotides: TGCAGTGCTAGAGATTCAGGGTATGGCTACACCTTC. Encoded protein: CSARDSGYGYTF.

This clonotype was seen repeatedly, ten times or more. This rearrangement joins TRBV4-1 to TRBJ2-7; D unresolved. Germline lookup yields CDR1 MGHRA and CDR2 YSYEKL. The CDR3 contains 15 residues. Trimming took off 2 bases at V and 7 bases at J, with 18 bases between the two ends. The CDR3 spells CASSQWAGPRVEQYF. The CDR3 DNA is TGCGCCAGCAGCCAATGGGCAGGACCGCGTGTTGAGCAGTACTTC.

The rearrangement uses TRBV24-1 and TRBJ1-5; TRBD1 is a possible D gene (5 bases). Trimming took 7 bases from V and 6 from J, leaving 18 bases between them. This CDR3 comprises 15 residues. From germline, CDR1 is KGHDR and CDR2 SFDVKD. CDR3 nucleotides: TGTGCCACCAGACGGGCCGGCGGGAGGGGTCAGCCCCAGCATTTT. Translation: CATRRAGGRGQPQHF.

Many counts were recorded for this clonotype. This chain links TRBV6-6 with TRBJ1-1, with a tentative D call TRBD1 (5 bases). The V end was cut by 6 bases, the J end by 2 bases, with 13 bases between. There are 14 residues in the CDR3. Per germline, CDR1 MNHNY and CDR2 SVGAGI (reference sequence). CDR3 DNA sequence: TGTGCCAGCAGCCATACAGGAGCAAACACTGAAGCTTTCTTT. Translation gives CASSHTGANTEAFF.

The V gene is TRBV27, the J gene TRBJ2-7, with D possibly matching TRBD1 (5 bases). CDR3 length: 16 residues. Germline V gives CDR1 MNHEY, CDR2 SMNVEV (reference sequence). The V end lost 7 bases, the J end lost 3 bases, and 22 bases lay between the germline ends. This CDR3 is CASTPRWGDVHYEQYF. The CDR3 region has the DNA TGTGCCAGCACCCCAAGGTGGGGCGACGTACACTACGAGCAGTACTTC.

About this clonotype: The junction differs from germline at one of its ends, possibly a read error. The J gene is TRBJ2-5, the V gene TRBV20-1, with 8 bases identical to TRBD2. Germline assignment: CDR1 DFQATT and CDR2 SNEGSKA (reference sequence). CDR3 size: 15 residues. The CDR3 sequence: CSAMTGGGTQETQYF. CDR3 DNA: TGCAGCGCTATGACTGGCGGGGGGACCCAAGAGACCCAGTACTTC.

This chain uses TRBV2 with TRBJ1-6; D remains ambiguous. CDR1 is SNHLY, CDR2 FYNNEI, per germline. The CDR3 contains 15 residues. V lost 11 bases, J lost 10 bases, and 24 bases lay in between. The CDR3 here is CACLAHGRVGSPLHF. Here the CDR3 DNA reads TGTGCCTGCTTAGCCCACGGTCGTGTCGGCTCACCCCTCCACTTT.